This entry describes one T cell receptor (beta chain). This record belongs to a study of blood T cell repertoires in COVID-19. Background on the study: COVID-19 samples collected from the United States, Italy and Spain covered acute and convalescent phases.

Only in-frame clones appear in the TCRdb table, and some are missing; sequencing was by immunoSEQ multiplex PCR. This sample has 80,000 to 100,000 clones, with 80% to 90% found just once. This CDR3 is built from 15 residues. Germline V gene data show CDR1 as SGHAT and CDR2 as FQNNGV. V shed 0 bases and J shed 3 bases, with 12 bases lying between them. Input material: peripheral blood. The gene calls are TRBV11-2 and TRBJ2-7, with TRBD1 as a possible D gene (7 bases). The sequence was collected from a woman of 80 years or more with acute or convalescent COVID-19. The CDR3 protein is CASSLDNRGGYEQYF. The CDR3 DNA sequence: TGTGCCAGCAGCTTAGATAACAGGGGAGGCTACGAGCAGTACTTC.